Sequencing of this T cell receptor (beta chain) was carried out in a study of metastatic and nonmetastatic thyroid tumors. Study-wide context: Across blood and tumor or nodule tissue, repertoires from malignant and benign thyroid patients were compared with one another. Study-level results: As reported, TCR beta diversity in blood and tumor was significantly higher in malignant thyroid tumors than in benign nodules.

Germline CDR1 reads LNHDA; CDR2 reads SQIVND (reference sequence). V was pared by 4 bases and J by 5 bases, with 11 bases of the junction left unmatched. The CDR3 contains 16 residues. Comment on this clone: Antigen specificity is unknown.

Through MiXCR, TCRdb re-clonotyped the PCR reads. Of tens of thousands of clones listed, approximately 31% are singletons. None of the patients had undergone any treatment ahead of thyroid surgery. The sequence was collected from a female donor with papillary thyroid cancer or a benign thyroid nodule (not recorded which). Some clones in this sample may be carry-over from other donors' samples. V gene TRBV19 combines with J gene TRBJ1-1; TRBD1 agrees at 9 bases. Sequenced sample: blood. In DNA, the CDR3 is TGTGCCAGTAGTACACCTCCGGGACAGGGAAGGACTGAAGCTTTCTTT. Its protein is CASSTPPGQGRTEAFF.